This entry is about one TCR beta chain. Its antigen is unknown. CDR3 length: 15 amino acids. V gave up 1 base and J gave up 3 bases, with 9 bases separating them. In germline, CDR1 is SNHLY, CDR2 FYNNEI. This entry is derived from a study of post-analysis software for immune sequencing data. Findings and limits, study-wide: Strong co-clustering by F measure was evident for samples that had been prepared in the same batch. Normalized Chao1 diversity in multiple sclerosis patients fell significantly below that of controls. Among roughly 5 TRBV segments more frequent in patients than controls were TRBV5-6, TRBV5-1 and TRBV20-1.

The authors incorporated unique molecular identifiers into the TCR beta cDNA libraries. TCRdb redid the calling of the PCR reads with MiXCR, one entry per CDR3 protein. The sample yields 600,000 to 700,000 distinct CDR3 sequences, approximately 59% seen once. The gene calls are TRBV2 and TRBJ2-2; tentative D call: TRBD1 (6 bases). The receptor comes from a girl aged 2-10 years with multiple sclerosis. The sequenced sample was blood. The CDR3 DNA is TGTGCCAGCAGTGAAGTAGGGACACACACCGGGGAGCTGTTTTTT. Residues: CASSEVGTHTGELFF.